A single count supports the clone carrying this T cell receptor (beta chain). This specimen comes from a study of shared clonotypes between healthy human individuals. Every donor, a Caucasian adult, lived in Nashville, Tennessee. The assay was immunoSEQ multiplex PCR, and TCRdb's table has in-frame clones only and misses some. The table shows about 1 million clones, with approximately 70% occurring only once. The source is a man between 18 and 35 years old in good health. Material for sequencing was memory CD4+ T cells sorted from blood. Subset here: CD45RA-negative fraction.

The CDR3 loop reads CASGLLGEQYF. CDR3 in DNA: TGTGCTAGTGGTTTGTTAGGTGAGCAGTACTTC. The rearrangement links TRBV12-5 to TRBJ2-7; D gene unclear. The CDR3 spans 11 residues. V was clipped by 2 bases and J by 7 bases, with 6 bases between them. Germline V gene sequence: CDR1 LGHNT, CDR2 FRNRAP.